This T cell receptor (beta chain) is from a study of T cells of healthy individuals. This clonotype showed up many times. TCRdb reprocessed the 5' RACE reads via MiXCR and lists one record per CDR3 protein. In the table there are about 57,000 distinct CDR3 sequences, roughly 17% of which are singletons. This CDR3 has 15 amino acids. The trim removed 6 bases at V and 4 bases at J, leaving 15 bases unmatched. Germline V gene data show CDR1 as DFQATT and CDR2 as SNEGSKA (reference sequence). This TCR was sampled from a human donor in good health. This sequence joins TRBV20-1 and TRBJ2-7, with 7 bases fitting TRBD1. The CDR3 region has the DNA TGCAGTGCCCTAAACCCGGGACAGCTCGGTTACGAGCAGTACTTC. Protein product: CSALNPGQLGYEQYF.